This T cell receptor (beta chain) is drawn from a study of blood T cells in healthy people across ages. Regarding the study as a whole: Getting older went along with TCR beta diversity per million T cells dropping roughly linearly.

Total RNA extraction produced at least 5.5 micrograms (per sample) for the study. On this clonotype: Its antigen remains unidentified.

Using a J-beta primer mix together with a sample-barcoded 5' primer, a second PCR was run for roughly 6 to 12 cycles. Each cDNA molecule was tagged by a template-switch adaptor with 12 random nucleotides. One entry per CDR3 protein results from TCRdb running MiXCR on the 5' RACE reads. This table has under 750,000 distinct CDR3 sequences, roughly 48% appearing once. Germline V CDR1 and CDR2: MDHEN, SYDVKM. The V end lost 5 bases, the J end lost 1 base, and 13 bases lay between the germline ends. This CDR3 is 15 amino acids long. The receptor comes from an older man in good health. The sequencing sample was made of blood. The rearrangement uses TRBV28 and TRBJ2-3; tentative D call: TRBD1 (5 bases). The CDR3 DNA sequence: TGTGCCAGCAGTACGACGACAGAACGCACAGATACGCAGTATTTT. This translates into CASSTTTERTDTQYF.